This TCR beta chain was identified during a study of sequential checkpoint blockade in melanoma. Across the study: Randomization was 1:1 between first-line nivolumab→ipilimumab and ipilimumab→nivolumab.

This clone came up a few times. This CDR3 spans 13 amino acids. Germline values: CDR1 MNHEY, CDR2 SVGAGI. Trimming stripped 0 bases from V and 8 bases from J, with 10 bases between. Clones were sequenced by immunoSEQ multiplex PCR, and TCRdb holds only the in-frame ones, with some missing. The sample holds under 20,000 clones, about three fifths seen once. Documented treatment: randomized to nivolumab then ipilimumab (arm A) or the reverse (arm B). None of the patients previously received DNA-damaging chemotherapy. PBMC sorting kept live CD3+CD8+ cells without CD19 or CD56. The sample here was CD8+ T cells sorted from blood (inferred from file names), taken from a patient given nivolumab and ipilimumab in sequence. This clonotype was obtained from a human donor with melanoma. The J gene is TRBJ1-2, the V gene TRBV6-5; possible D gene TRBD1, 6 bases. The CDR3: CASSYSQGWGYTF. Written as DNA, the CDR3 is TGTGCCAGCAGTTACTCACAGGGTTGGGGCTACACCTTC.